The sequence of this T cell receptor beta chain was determined in a study of T cell repertoires in cytomegalovirus infection. This clonotype has just a few counts. The CDR3 is made up of 17 amino acids. The germline V gene encodes CDR1 SGHTA and CDR2 FQGNSA. The V gene lost 2 bases and the J gene lost 4 bases, with 18 bases spanning the gap. TCRdb independently ran MiXCR on the reads; one entry per CDR3 protein. The table has 80,000 to 130,000 distinct CDR3 sequences, around a quarter seen once. This chain links TRBV7-2 with TRBJ2-1, with D tentatively TRBD1 (5 bases). Sequenced material: CD8+ T cells from PBMCs. The origin of this receptor is a human donor in good health (CMV status not recorded). Some clones in this sample may be carry-over from other donors' samples. Here the CDR3 DNA reads TGTGCCAGCAGCTTATCGACAGAGGAGCCCTATTACAATGAGCAGTTCTTC. Translation gives CASSLSTEEPYYNEQFF.